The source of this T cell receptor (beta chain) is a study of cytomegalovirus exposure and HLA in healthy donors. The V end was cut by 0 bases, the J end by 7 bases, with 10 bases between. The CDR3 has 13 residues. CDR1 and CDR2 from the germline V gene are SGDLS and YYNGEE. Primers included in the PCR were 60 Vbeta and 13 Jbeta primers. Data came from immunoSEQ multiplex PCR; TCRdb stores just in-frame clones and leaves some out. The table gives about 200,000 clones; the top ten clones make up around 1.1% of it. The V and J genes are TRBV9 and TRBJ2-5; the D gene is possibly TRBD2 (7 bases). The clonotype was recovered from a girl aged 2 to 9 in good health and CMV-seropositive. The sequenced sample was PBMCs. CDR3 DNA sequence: TGTGCCAGCAGCGTAGGGGGGGGCGGGACCCAGTACTTC. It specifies CASSVGGGGTQYF.